This T cell receptor beta chain was documented in a study of cytomegalovirus exposure and HLA in healthy donors. Notes on the study in general: Among CMV-associated TCR beta chains, most appeared HLA-restricted in a later analysis.

Points on this clone: Its antigen is as yet unknown.

PCR was performed using 60 Vbeta and 13 Jbeta primers. This table comes from immunoSEQ multiplex PCR, and its TCRdb copy is limited to in-frame clones, with some not included. The sample holds under 130,000 clones, roughly 15% seen once. Sample: PBMCs. This clonotype was sampled from a female donor in good health and CMV-seronegative.

CDR3 amino acids: CASSRGGLDNEQFF. The CDR3 DNA reads as TGTGCCAGCAGCCGTGGGGGGTTGGACAATGAGCAGTTCTTC. The chain has TRBV6-6 and TRBJ2-1; D might be TRBD2 (6 bases). The CDR3 has 14 residues. V dropped 6 bases and J dropped 5 bases, with 14 bases sitting between them. Per germline, CDR1 MNHNY and CDR2 SVGAGI (reference sequence).